Listed below are T cell receptor beta chains from one sample, sequenced in a study of blood T cell repertoires in COVID-19. Sequencing used immunoSEQ multiplex PCR; TCRdb keeps in-frame clones, though not all of them. The data contain a few hundred thousand clones, approximately 83% of them singletons. Sequencing used peripheral blood. Source of these receptors: a woman in her 70s with acute or convalescent COVID-19. Both conserved end residues are part of each CDR3. D genes are given only for firm matches. Not all rows give a size; the values are once, few, many and, for expanded clones, a class.

>-|TRBJ2-1|TRBV11-3|TRBD2
TGTGCCAGCAGCCTCCCTACTAGCGGGGTTGGCAATGAGCAGTTCTTC
CASSLPTSGVGNEQFF
>-|TRBJ1-4|TRBV5-1|TRBD1
TGCGCCAGCAGCTCCCTAGGGACAGCAGGATCCTATGAAAAACTGTTTTTT
CASSSLGTAGSYEKLFF
>-|TRBJ1-1|TRBV18|TRBD1
TGTGCCAGCATAAACGACAGGGCCAACACTGAAGCTTTCTTT
CASINDRANTEAFF
>-|TRBJ2-2|TRBV10-1|-
TGCGCCAGCACCCCGGGGCAGGGGAATACCGGGGAGCTGTTTTTT
CASTPGQGNTGELFF
>-|TRBJ2-2|TRBV3-1/TRBV3-2|TRBD1
TGTGCCAGCAGCCACCACAAGGGACAGTCTCGGGAGCTGTTTTTT
CASSHHKGQSRELFF
>-|TRBJ2-5|TRBV7-3|TRBD1
TGTGCCAGCAGCCCGACAGGGGCCCAAGAGACCCAGTACTTC
CASSPTGAQETQYF
>once|TRBJ1-2|TRBV7-9|-
TGTGCCAGCAGCCGCCAGGCTCTCCATGGCTACACCTTC
CASSRQALHGYTF
>-|TRBJ1-2|TRBV5-4|TRBD1
TGTGCCAGCAGCTCACAGGGGCGGGATGGCTACACCTTC
CASSSQGRDGYTF
>few|TRBJ2-3|TRBV5-4|-
TGTGCCAGCAGCTTTGGCGGGGCAGGAGATACGCAGTATTTT
CASSFGGAGDTQYF
>-|TRBJ2-3|TRBV2|-
TGTGCCTGCAGGGGAGGCCTAAGCACAGATACGCAGTATTTT
CACRGGLSTDTQYF
>-|TRBJ2-1|TRBV6-6|-
TGTGCCAGCAGCCCGCCAGGGAACAATGAGCAGTTCTTC
CASSPPGNNEQFF
>-|TRBJ1-2|TRBV11-2|-
TGTGCCAGCAGCTTTTTGGGGAGTAACTATGGCTACACCTTC
CASSFLGSNYGYTF
>-|TRBJ2-2|TRBV7-3|-
TGTGCCAGCAGCTTATCGGGGAACACCGGGGAGCTGTTTTTT
CASSLSGNTGELFF
>many|TRBJ1-4|TRBV5-1|-
TGCGCCAGCAGCTTGTATTTCGGGCGGGGTGAAAAACTGTTTTTT
CASSLYFGRGEKLFF
>-|TRBJ1-3|TRBV6-6|TRBD1
TGTGCCAGCAGTCCTTCCAGGGGGCTCGGAAACACCATATATTTT
CASSPSRGLGNTIYF
>-|TRBJ1-2|TRBV2|-
TGTGCCAGCAGGCTACAGGGTTTGGGCTATGGCTACACCTTC
CASRLQGLGYGYTF
>-|TRBJ2-2|TRBV9|-
TGTGCCAGCAGCGCCCCGACCCGGGTCCCTGACACCGGGGAGCTGTTTTTT
CASSAPTRVPDTGELFF
>few|TRBJ1-2|TRBV2|TRBD1
TGTGCCAGCAAAGGGGACAGCACCTATGGCTACACCTTC
CASKGDSTYGYTF
>few|TRBJ1-4|TRBV19|TRBD1
TGTGCCAGTAAAGCTCAGGGGGCGTACGAAAAACTGTTTTTT
CASKAQGAYEKLFF
>-|TRBJ2-1|TRBV7-9|TRBD1
TGTGCCAGCAGAGGGGGCGACAATGAGCAGTTCTTC
CASRGGDNEQFF
>once|TRBJ1-1|TRBV2|TRBD1
TGTGCCAGCAGGCCGACAGGGGGATTGACTGAAGCTTTCTTT
CASRPTGGLTEAFF
>-|TRBJ1-2|TRBV19|TRBD1
TGTGCCAGTAGTTCCCCCGGACAGGGCAACTATGGCTACACCTTC
CASSSPGQGNYGYTF
>-|TRBJ1-2|TRBV30|TRBD1
TGTGCCTGGGGGACAGGGCCGAGGTATGGCTACACCTTC
CAWGTGPRYGYTF
>-|TRBJ1-5|TRBV19|-
TGTGCTTCGGACAATCGCAATCAGCCCCAGCATTTT
CASDNRNQPQHF
>-|TRBJ1-3|TRBV7-8|-
TGTGCCAGCAGCTTCCGCGAGGGTAAAGGAAACACCATATATTTT
CASSFREGKGNTIYF
>-|TRBJ1-5|TRBV5-1|-
TGCGCCAGCAGCTTGGCCCCCGCCGGGATCAATCAGCCCCAGCATTTT
CASSLAPAGINQPQHF
>few|TRBJ2-1|TRBV9|-
TGTGCCAGCAGCGTAAACAACGCCCGCAATGAGCAGTTCTTC
CASSVNNARNEQFF
>-|TRBJ2-2|TRBV20-1|-
TGCAGTGCTAGTCTGGGGGGTAACACCGGGGAGCTGTTTTTT
CSASLGGNTGELFF
>-|TRBJ1-5|TRBV5-6|TRBD1
TGTGCCAGCAGCTTGGGACAGGGGAGATTTTGGCCCCAGCATTTT
CASSLGQGRFWPQHF
>-|TRBJ1-1|TRBV5-1|TRBD1
TGCGCCAGCAGCCAAGGGACAGCCCACACTGAAGCTTTCTTT
CASSQGTAHTEAFF
>-|TRBJ1-1|TRBV7-2|-
TGTGCCAGCAGAGCGACCCTATCGGACACTGAAGCTTTCTTT
CASRATLSDTEAFF
>-|TRBJ2-3|TRBV5-1|TRBD2
TGCGCCAGCAGCTTGAGCCCCAGCGGGGGGGCCACAGATACGCAGTATTTT
CASSLSPSGGATDTQYF
>-|TRBJ2-2|TRBV14|-
TGTGCCAGCAGCAAAAACACAGGGAACACCGGGGAGCTGTTTTTT
CASSKNTGNTGELFF
>few|TRBJ2-5|TRBV4-1|-
TGCGCCAGCAGCCAAGGTTGGGAGGAACAGTACTTC
CASSQGWEEQYF
>-|TRBJ2-5|TRBV7-9|-
TGTGCCAGCAGCTTATCGGGACACCGACAAGAGACCCAGTACTTC
CASSLSGHRQETQYF
>-|TRBJ1-6|TRBV19|TRBD1
TGTGCCAGTACCGGGACAGGCTGGTCACCCCTCCACTTT
CASTGTGWSPLHF
>-|TRBJ1-6|TRBV7-2|-
TGTGCCAGCAGCTGGTTTAGGGGGACCTGGTCACCCCTCCACTTT
CASSWFRGTWSPLHF
>-|TRBJ1-2|TRBV6-5|-
TGTGCCAGCACAAGTGCAGGCAAGGGGGGCTACACCTTC
CASTSAGKGGYTF
>-|TRBJ1-1|TRBV5-1|-
TGCGCCAGCAGCTTGTCATCCGGGACGGGGGCTGAAGCTTTCTTT
CASSLSSGTGAEAFF
>-|TRBJ1-2|TRBV6-6|-
TGTGCCAGCAGCCAAACAGGGTCGGACTATGGCTACACCTTC
CASSQTGSDYGYTF
>-|TRBJ2-1|TRBV15|-
TGTGCCACCAGCAGAGTTGGACTAAACTCCTACAATGAGCAGTTCTTC
CATSRVGLNSYNEQFF
>-|TRBJ2-6|TRBV9|-
TGTGCCAGCAGCGCAAACCCCTCACGAGGGAGTCTCTCTGGGGCCAACGTCCTGACTTTC
CASSANPSRGSLSGANVLTF
>-|TRBJ1-1|TRBV3-1/TRBV3-2|-
TGTGCCAGCAGCCAACGGTTCACTGAAGCTTTCTTT
CASSQRFTEAFF
>-|TRBJ1-2|TRBV18|-
TGTGCCAGCTCACCCCGCGTGGAGGGACCGGCTGTTGATGGCTACACCTTC
CASSPRVEGPAVDGYTF
>few|TRBJ2-2|TRBV7-9|-
TGTGCCAGCGGCGCAGCCGGACAGAGGAACACCGGGGAGCTGTTTTTT
CASGAAGQRNTGELFF
>-|TRBJ2-3|TRBV5-1|-
TGCGCCAGCAAAGGGACAACTAGCACAGATACGCAGTATTTT
CASKGTTSTDTQYF
>-|TRBJ2-3|TRBV2|-
TGTGCCAGCAGTGAAGCGCGGGTATTTGGGGCAGATACGCAGTATTTT
CASSEARVFGADTQYF
>-|TRBJ2-1|TRBV3-1/TRBV3-2|-
TGTGCCAGCAGTCGAGGCGACAGCTCCTACAATGAGCAGTTCTTC
CASSRGDSSYNEQFF
>-|TRBJ1-1|TRBV9|-
TGTGCCAGCAGCCTGACAGCGAACACTGAAGCTTTCTTT
CASSLTANTEAFF
>once|TRBJ1-2|TRBV18|-
TGTGCCAGCTCACCACTCGGCCTCGGGTCCGGCTACACCTTC
CASSPLGLGSGYTF
>-|TRBJ1-5|TRBV2|-
TGTGCCAGCAGTGTTGTACAGGGCGAGCAGCCCCAGCATTTT
CASSVVQGEQPQHF
>-|TRBJ2-5|TRBV18|TRBD1
TGTGCCAGCTCACCTGGGACAGGGGCCCAAGAGACCCAGTACTTC
CASSPGTGAQETQYF
>-|TRBJ1-2|TRBV5-1|-
TGCGCCAGCAGCTTGCAGGCCCCGAGCTATGGCTACACCTTC
CASSLQAPSYGYTF
>-|TRBJ1-1|TRBV13|TRBD1
TGTGCCAGCAGCACTCCGGGACAGGTTGAAGCTTTCTTT
CASSTPGQVEAFF